The 32 T cell receptor beta chains below come from one sample, sequenced in a study of T-cell reconstitution after alpha-beta-depleted transplantation in children. Molecular barcoding with unique molecular identifiers was used for the TCRbeta library. Each CDR3 protein is one row after TCRdb ran MiXCR on the PCR reads. In the table there are about 200,000 distinct CDR3 sequences, approximately 19% of which are singletons. The sample here was PBMCs, mostly from graft donor cells, taken 360 days after TCRalphabeta/CD19-depleted stem cell transplant. All receptors derive from a male patient between 2 and 10 years old who had a stem cell transplant for acute lymphoblastic leukemia, so the T cells may come from the graft donor.

The rearrangement uses TRBV10-1 and TRBJ1-1; a possible D gene is TRBD1 (5 bases). The length of the CDR3 is 13 residues. V shed 3 bases and J shed 7 bases, with 12 bases lying between them. Germline V gene data show CDR1 as WNHNN and CDR2 as SYGVQD (reference sequence). The CDR3 loop is CASSETGGREAFF. The DNA for the CDR3 is TGCGCCAGCAGTGAAACGGGGGGTCGTGAAGCTTTCTTT.

A few counts support this clonotype. The chain uses TRBV4-3 and TRBJ2-1; a possible D gene is TRBD2 (5 bases). The ends were cut back, 1 base at V and 8 bases at J, with 12 bases in the middle. The germline V gene encodes CDR1 LGHNA and CDR2 YSLEER. The CDR3 totals 14 residues. This CDR3 reads CASSQVSGRDEQFF. CDR3 nucleotides: TGCGCCAGCAGCCAAGTTTCCGGGCGGGATGAGCAGTTCTTC.

The chain recombines TRBV7-9 with TRBJ1-1; D is perhaps TRBD1 (5 bases). CDR3 size: 14 residues. V shed 6 bases and J shed 0 bases, with 11 bases lying between them. The V gene's germline CDR1 is SEHNR and CDR2 FQNEAQ (reference sequence). As DNA, the CDR3 is TGTGCCAGCAGGAAGGGGAAGGTGAACACTGAAGCTTTCTTT. Protein: CASRKGKVNTEAFF.

The J gene is TRBJ2-2, the V gene TRBV5-5; D possibly corresponds to TRBD1 (6 bases). Looked up from germline, CDR1 is SGHKS and CDR2 is YYEKEE (reference sequence). Trimming shortened V by 3 bases and J by 5 bases, and 17 bases separated the two germline ends. The CDR3 totals 16 residues. The CDR3 DNA reads TGTGCCAGCAGCTGGGGTCGGGTGGGGGCGACCGGGGAGCTGTTTTTT. Protein sequence: CASSWGRVGATGELFF.

J is TRBJ2-1 and V is TRBV7-2; D tentatively reads TRBD1 or TRBD2 (6 bases each). There are 12 residues in the CDR3. CDR1 is SGHTA and CDR2 is FQGNSA in the germline V gene. V dropped 5 bases and J dropped 8 bases, with 10 bases sitting between them. This CDR3 is CASSGGGHEQFF. The CDR3 region has the DNA TGTGCCAGCAGCGGAGGGGGGCATGAGCAGTTCTTC.

This clonotype was detected only a few times. J is TRBJ2-7 and V is TRBV12-3 or TRBV12-4; TRBD1 matches at 8 bases. V was pared by 6 bases and J by 1 base, with 5 bases of the junction left unmatched. The CDR3 totals 14 residues. In DNA form, the CDR3 reads TGTGCCAGCAGCTACTGGACAGGGTCCTACGAGCAGTACTTC. This encodes CASSYWTGSYEQYF.

V is TRBV14 and J is TRBJ2-1, with D tentatively TRBD1 (6 bases). The CDR3 is 15 residues long. The V end was cut by 4 bases, the J end by 3 bases, with 13 bases between. The germline CDR1 and CDR2 sequences are SGHDN and FVKESK. The CDR3 DNA reads as TGTGCCAGCAGCCCAGGGGCGCCAATCTACAATGAGCAGTTCTTC. Translating gives CASSPGAPIYNEQFF.

The chain has TRBV5-1 and TRBJ2-5; 7 nucleotides agree with TRBD1. CDR3 size: 13 residues. CDR1 SGHRS and CDR2 YFSETQ come from the germline V gene. The J segment lost 5 bases and the V segment lost 3 bases, leaving 4 bases of the junction unmatched. In DNA form, the CDR3 reads TGCGCCAGCAGCTCGGGACAGACGGAGACCCAGTACTTC. It translates to CASSSGQTETQYF.

V is TRBV5-1 and J is TRBJ2-5; D gene ambiguous. Per germline, CDR1 SGHRS and CDR2 YFSETQ. V lost 6 bases and J lost 4, with 13 bases in between. The CDR3 spans 13 residues. The CDR3 sequence is CASIGVARETQYF. The CDR3, as DNA: TGCGCCAGCATAGGAGTAGCTAGAGAGACCCAGTACTTC. The full variable domain, its missing parts supplied by reference TRBV5-1 and TRBJ2-5, is KAGVTQTPRYLIKTRGQQVTLSCSPISGHRSVSWYQQTPGQGLQFLFEYFSETQRNKGNFPGRFSGRQFSNSRSEMNVSTLELGDSALYLCASIGVARETQYFGPGTRLLVL.

The rearrangement uses TRBV10-3 and TRBJ2-2; 7 nucleotides line up with TRBD1. The CDR3 extends over 14 amino acids. The germline gives CDR1 ENHRY, CDR2 SYGVKD. After removal of 7 bases from V and 6 bases from J, the junction contained 8 bases not matched to a gene. Here the CDR3 DNA reads TGTGCCATCACCGGGACAGTCCCTCCCGGGGAGCTGTTTTTT. This encodes CAITGTVPPGELFF.

This sequence joins TRBV10-3 and TRBJ2-3; possibly TRBD1 for D (7 bases). Trimming removed 6 bases at V and 1 base at J, with 17 bases between. Germline lookup yields CDR1 ENHRY and CDR2 SYGVKD. The length of the CDR3 is 16 residues. As DNA, the CDR3 is TGTGCCATCAGGGCCCTAGACAGGGAGGGCACAGATACGCAGTATTTT. Amino acids: CAIRALDREGTDTQYF.

The chain employs TRBV28 and TRBJ2-6; D ambiguous. Germline CDR1 reads MDHEN; CDR2 reads SYDVKM. The CDR3 sequence is 17 residues long. Trimming pared 2 bases from V and 4 bases from J, leaving 15 bases between. CDR3 sequence reads: CASSLLVPGAGANVLTF. Here the CDR3 DNA reads TGTGCCAGCAGTTTACTAGTGCCGGGTGCCGGGGCCAACGTCCTGACTTTC.

This clonotype has only a few counts. CDR3 region: CSVDRGSETQYF. CDR3 bases: TGCAGCGTTGACCGAGGGTCGGAGACCCAGTACTTC. The rearrangement uses TRBV29-1 and TRBJ2-5; D might be TRBD2 (5 bases). Trimming pared 3 bases from V and 5 bases from J, leaving 10 bases between. This CDR3 has 12 amino acids. Germline V gene lookup returns CDR1 SQVTM and CDR2 ANQGSEA.

This rearrangement joins TRBV7-8 to TRBJ2-5; TRBD1 might be the D (6 bases). CDR1 SGHVS and CDR2 FQNEAQ come from the germline V gene. The V end was cut by 5 bases, the J end by 2 bases, with 24 bases between. The CDR3 runs 18 residues. The CDR3, as DNA: TGTGCCAGCAGCCGGGTTACCTCGCTGGGGGCGGTGCAAGAGACCCAGTACTTC. Amino acids: CASSRVTSLGAVQETQYF.

This clonotype has only one observation. The rearrangement links TRBV4-3 to TRBJ2-3; TRBD1 matches 10 bases. The J segment lost 1 base and the V segment lost 3 bases, leaving 7 bases of the junction unmatched. The CDR3 has 17 residues. Germline V gene lookup returns CDR1 LGHNA and CDR2 YSLEER. CDR3 DNA sequence: TGCGCCAGCAGCCATTCTACCGGGACAGGGGGCACAGATACGCAGTATTTT. Translation gives CASSHSTGTGGTDTQYF.

This clonotype was counted only a few times. CDR3 region: CAISASGGTSYEQYF. The CDR3 DNA reads as TGTGCCATCAGTGCTAGCGGGGGGACCTCCTACGAGCAGTACTTC. The chain couples TRBV10-3 to TRBJ2-7; 11 bases match TRBD2. CDR1 and CDR2 from the germline V gene are ENHRY and SYGVKD. This CDR3 is built from 15 residues. V trimming: 4 bases; J trimming: 0 bases; junction bases outside the gene matches: 2.

The chain couples TRBV6-2 or TRBV6-3 to TRBJ2-7; TRBD1 matches at 8 bases. The J segment lost 4 bases and the V segment lost 2 bases, leaving 4 bases of the junction unmatched. The CDR3 runs to 14 residues. Looked up from germline, CDR1 is MNHEY and CDR2 is SVGEGT. This CDR3 is CASSYGDRKYEQYF. The CDR3 nucleotides are TGTGCCAGCAGTTACGGGGACAGGAAATACGAGCAGTACTTC.

The V gene is TRBV7-9, the J gene TRBJ1-1; unclear D gene. Germline V lookup: CDR1 SEHNR, CDR2 FQNEAQ (reference sequence). The germline V and J ends were trimmed by 3 bases and 1 base, with 12 bases remaining between them. The CDR3 runs to 15 residues. As DNA, the CDR3 is TGTGCCAGCAGCTTCCAGGACTCAGGGAACACTGAAGCTTTCTTT. It yields the protein CASSFQDSGNTEAFF. Together with reference TRBV7-9 and TRBJ1-1, the CDR3 gives the full variable domain: DTGVSQNPRHKITKRGQNVTFRCDPISEHNRLYWYRQTLGQGPEFLTYFQNEAQLEKSRLLSDRFSAERPKGSFSTLEIQRTEQGDSAMYLCASSFQDSGNTEAFFGQGTRLTVV.

The CDR3: CASRRRRGATDTQYF. The DNA for the CDR3 is TGTGCCAGCAGGCGACGACGGGGAGCCACAGATACGCAGTATTTT. The chain joins TRBV28 to TRBJ2-3, with a tentative D call TRBD2 (5 bases). The CDR3 contains 15 residues. Germline loops: CDR1 MDHEN, CDR2 SYDVKM. With 6 bases removed from V and 2 bases from J, the gap between germline ends came to 15 bases.

The chain carries TRBV7-9 and TRBJ2-5, with 8 bases aligning to TRBD1. In germline, CDR1 is SEHNR, CDR2 FQNEAQ (reference sequence). CDR3 size: 13 residues. With V trimmed by 7 bases and J by 3 bases, 4 bases remained unmatched. The CDR3 reads CASTTTGEETQYF. CDR3 coding DNA: TGTGCCAGCACCACGACAGGGGAAGAGACCCAGTACTTC.

This clonotype was seen at least ten times. The rearrangement links TRBV9 to TRBJ2-7; 10 bases are a match to TRBD2. Germline loops: CDR1 SGDLS, CDR2 YYNGEE. The junction had 11 bases not matched to a gene; V was cut back by 3 bases and J by 5 bases. The CDR3 length is 16 residues. The chain's CDR3 is CASSAQAGGSIDEQYF. The CDR3 DNA is TGTGCCAGCAGCGCCCAAGCGGGGGGGAGTATAGACGAGCAGTACTTC.

V and J are TRBV7-9 and TRBJ1-5; 7 positions match TRBD1. CDR1 is SEHNR, CDR2 FQNEAQ, per germline (reference sequence). V lost 6 bases, J lost 6 bases, and 14 bases stayed unmatched. The CDR3 spans 16 residues. DNA for the CDR3: TGTGCCAGCAGGCCAATAGACAGGGACAGAACTCAGCCCCAGCATTTT. Translating it yields CASRPIDRDRTQPQHF.

The chain has TRBV12-3 or TRBV12-4 and TRBJ2-4; D might be TRBD1 (5 bases). The CDR3 covers 15 residues. V lost 6 bases to trimming and J lost 3 bases, with 15 bases between them. CDR3 sequence reads: CASSPRFRGKNIQYF. CDR3 nucleotides: TGTGCCAGCAGCCCTCGGTTTAGGGGCAAAAACATTCAGTACTTC.

This clonotype appeared a few times. V is TRBV5-1 and J is TRBJ2-1; D uncertain. The CDR3 totals 16 residues. Between the trimmed V and J ends, which lost 0 bases and 4 bases, there was a span of 14 bases. Germline values: CDR1 SGHRS, CDR2 YFSETQ. The CDR3 sequence: CASSLGGFRRYNEQFF. In DNA form, the CDR3 reads TGCGCCAGCAGCTTGGGAGGCTTTAGGCGTTACAATGAGCAGTTCTTC.

This clonotype was seen a handful of times. The V call is TRBV28, the J call TRBJ2-7; D is uncertain. V was cut by 1 base and J by 4 bases, with 5 bases left in between. Germline V gives CDR1 MDHEN, CDR2 SYDVKM. The length of the CDR3 is 12 residues. The CDR3 region has the DNA TGTGCCAGCAGTTTATACTCTTACGAGCAGTACTTC. Translating it yields CASSLYSYEQYF.

In this sample, this clonotype turned up a few times. The CDR3 bases are TGTGCCAGCAGCAACACAGGGGTATCTGTGCCCTACGAGCAGTACTTC. Translation: CASSNTGVSVPYEQYF. V usage is TRBV11-2 and J usage is TRBJ2-7, with TRBD1 matching 7 bases. Trimming took 5 bases from V and 2 from J; bases not matched to a gene: 12. This CDR3 spans 16 amino acids. CDR1 is SGHAT, CDR2 FQNNGV, per germline.

This clonotype appeared many times. The J gene is TRBJ2-1, the V gene TRBV3-1; D unresolved. Per germline, CDR1 LGHDT and CDR2 YNNKEL (reference sequence). The CDR3 has 11 amino acids. V dropped 1 base and J dropped 9 bases, with 4 bases sitting between them. CDR3 sequence reads: CASSQVGEQFF. Here the CDR3 DNA reads TGTGCCAGCAGCCAAGTCGGTGAGCAGTTCTTC.

A few counts support this clonotype. This chain uses TRBV7-3 with TRBJ2-2; 10 positions agree with TRBD2. The CDR3 contains 16 residues. Germline trimming cut 4 bases from V and 6 bases from J; bases unmatched to any gene: 8. CDR1 and CDR2 from the germline V gene are SGHTA and FQGTGA. In nucleotides, the CDR3 is TGTGCCAGCAGCTCCGGGAATCTAGCGGGGGCCGGGGAGCTGTTTTTT. Translated, it gives CASSSGNLAGAGELFF.

This clonotype was picked up a small number of times. The rearrangement uses TRBV7-2 and TRBJ2-5, with D possibly matching TRBD2 (6 bases). With 4 bases removed from V and 4 bases from J, the gap between germline ends came to 19 bases. The CDR3 length is 16 residues. Germline V gives CDR1 SGHTA, CDR2 FQGNSA. The CDR3 spells CASSSHGGVGPETQYF. The CDR3 DNA reads TGTGCCAGCAGCTCCCATGGCGGGGTCGGACCAGAGACCCAGTACTTC.

V usage is TRBV12-3 or TRBV12-4 and J usage is TRBJ1-1; D is undetermined. This CDR3 region has 15 residues. V lost 2 bases to trimming and J lost 3 bases, with 13 bases between them. CDR3 nucleotide sequence: TGTGCCAGCAGTTTACTGGACGGAGAGGACACTGAAGCTTTCTTT. The encoded protein is CASSLLDGEDTEAFF.

The chain employs TRBV7-2 and TRBJ2-1; no firm D call. The V end was cut by 0 bases, the J end by 4 bases, with 4 bases between. Germline V CDR1 and CDR2: SGHTA, FQGNSA. This CDR3 is 13 amino acids long. The CDR3 bases are TGTGCCAGCAGCTTAGCAAGGTACAATGAGCAGTTCTTC. Translation: CASSLARYNEQFF. The full variable domain, with the rest looked up from reference TRBV7-2 and TRBJ2-1, is GAGVSQSPSNKVTEKGKDVELRCDPISGHTALYWYRQSLGQGLEFLIYFQGNSAPDKSGLPSDRFSAERTGGSVSTLTIQRTQQEDSAVYLCASSLARYNEQFFGPGTRLTVL.

V is TRBV12-2 and J is TRBJ2-4; TRBD1, the table's D call, lacks a check against the DNA. TRBV12-2 is a listed pseudogene. The CDR3 sequence is 17 residues long. The CDR3: CASRFLGAGGYKNIQYF. CDR3 coding DNA: TGTGCAAGTCGCTTTTTGGGGGCAGGGGGCTACAAAAACATTCAGTACTTC.